One and the same sample provided the 20 T cell receptor beta chains below, sequenced in a study of T cell responses to AZD1222 COVID-19 vaccine. The assay was immunoSEQ multiplex PCR, and TCRdb's table has in-frame clones only and misses some. The repertoire has fewer than 90,000 clones, around nine tenths of them found once; the top ten carry roughly 12%. Material: peripheral blood, obtained 28 days after the second AZD1222 dose. The origin of the receptors is an adult who received the AZD1222 COVID-19 vaccine.

This clone was recorded a few times. This rearrangement joins TRBV7-2 to TRBJ1-2; 8 bases are shared with TRBD1. Trimming at V came to 1 base and at J to 6 bases, leaving 4 bases not matched to a gene. The CDR3 loop spans 14 amino acids. Germline values: CDR1 SGHTA, CDR2 FQGNSA. CDR3 sequence: CASSLGGGQDGYTF. The CDR3 DNA sequence: TGTGCCAGCAGCTTAGGGGGGGGACAGGATGGCTACACCTTC.

The chain has TRBV7-9 and TRBJ1-2; 7 bases are a match to TRBD1. V lost 5 bases and J lost 7; bases outside the gene matches: 4. In germline, CDR1 is SEHNR, CDR2 FQNEAQ (reference sequence). This CDR3 comprises 12 residues. The CDR3 nucleotides read TGTGCCAGCAGCACCCGACAGGGTGGCTACACCTTC. Encoded protein: CASSTRQGGYTF. Using reference TRBV7-9 and TRBJ1-2 for the parts outside the CDR3, the full variable domain is DTGVSQNPRHKITKRGQNVTFRCDPISEHNRLYWYRQTLGQGPEFLTYFQNEAQLEKSRLLSDRFSAERPKGSFSTLEIQRTEQGDSAMYLCASSTRQGGYTFGSGTRLTVV.

V and J are TRBV2 and TRBJ1-2, with 11 bases lining up with TRBD1. Germline lookup yields CDR1 SNHLY and CDR2 FYNNEI. The CDR3 totals 13 residues. Germline trimming cut 7 bases from V and 8 bases from J; bases unmatched to any gene: 6. The CDR3 sequence is CASTGQGARGYTF. In nucleotides, the CDR3 is TGTGCCAGCACCGGACAGGGGGCTCGAGGCTACACCTTC.

V gene TRBV27 combines with J gene TRBJ1-3; D is uncertain. Trimming removed 3 bases from V and 4 bases from J, with 7 bases in between. Germline V lookup: CDR1 MNHEY, CDR2 SMNVEV (reference sequence). There are 13 residues in the CDR3. The CDR3 bases are TGTGCCAGCAGTTTCACTTCGGGAAACACCATATATTTT. As protein: CASSFTSGNTIYF.

This clone appeared once. V usage is TRBV9 and J usage is TRBJ1-5, with TRBD1 identical over 7 bases. With 4 bases clipped from V and 6 bases from J, the junction kept 10 bases outside the gene matches. The CDR3 spans 15 residues. Germline V lookup: CDR1 SGDLS, CDR2 YYNGEE. The CDR3 loop reads CASSQTGSGSQPQHF. The CDR3 DNA is TGTGCCAGCAGCCAGACAGGGTCTGGCAGTCAGCCCCAGCATTTT.

V usage is TRBV5-1 and J usage is TRBJ1-1; D may be TRBD1 (6 bases). This CDR3 comprises 14 residues. Germline V gene lookup returns CDR1 SGHRS and CDR2 YFSETQ. The V end lost 0 bases, the J end lost 0 bases, and 6 bases lay between the germline ends. The CDR3 DNA reads TGCGCCAGCAGCTTGGACAGGGTGAACACTGAAGCTTTCTTT. Protein: CASSLDRVNTEAFF.

With respect to this clone: One junction end disagrees with the germline gene, perhaps due to a read error. The genes are TRBV20-1 and TRBJ2-3; TRBD1 aligns across 7 bases. The CDR3 has 10 residues. Looked up from germline, CDR1 is DFQATT and CDR2 is SNEGSKA (reference sequence). Written as DNA, the CDR3 is TGTCGGACAGGTGGTGTTACGCAGTATTTT. Residues: CRTGGVTQYF.

This clone has just a few counts. DNA of the CDR3: TGTGCCAGCCTAGTAGGGACAGGACATAATTCACCCCTCCACTTT. Translated: CASLVGTGHNSPLHF. This chain links TRBV6-6 with TRBJ1-6, with 8 bases identical to TRBD1. The CDR3 has 15 amino acids. With V trimmed by 8 bases and J by 5 bases, 8 bases remained unmatched. CDR1 is MNHNY, CDR2 SVGAGI, per germline (reference sequence).

The rearrangement joins TRBV20-1 to TRBJ2-1, with 9 bases that match TRBD2. This CDR3 contains 14 residues. Germline loops: CDR1 DFQATT, CDR2 SNEGSKA (reference sequence). The ends lost 3 bases at V and 8 bases at J; junction bases unmatched: 8. The CDR3 region has the DNA TGCAGTGCTAGTATTGGCGGGGGGGCCGATGAGCAGTTCTTC. This translates into CSASIGGGADEQFF.

The J gene is TRBJ1-2, the V gene TRBV19, with 7 bases matching TRBD1. The CDR3 consists of 14 residues. Germline loops: CDR1 LNHDA, CDR2 SQIVND (reference sequence). Trimming cost V 7 bases and J 3 bases; bases outside gene matches: 8. This chain's CDR3 is CASTPGGSYYGYTF. Here the CDR3 DNA reads TGTGCCAGTACCCCAGGGGGGTCTTACTATGGCTACACCTTC.

This chain joins TRBV12-3 or TRBV12-4 and TRBJ2-3; D gene uncertain. The length of the CDR3 is 12 residues. V lost 7 bases and J lost 0, with 5 bases in between. CDR3 sequence reads: CASMRSTDTQYF. The CDR3 DNA follows: TGTGCCAGCATGAGGAGCACAGATACGCAGTATTTT.

V gene TRBV6-5 combines with J gene TRBJ1-4; TRBD1 agrees at 8 bases. Per the germline V gene, CDR1 is MNHEY and CDR2 is SVGAGI. Germline trimming cut 11 bases from V and 8 bases from J; bases unmatched to any gene: 10. The CDR3 is made up of 13 amino acids. CDR3 in amino acids: CAGDRGSYEKLFF. CDR3 nucleotides: TGTGCCGGAGACAGGGGCTCTTACGAAAAACTGTTTTTT.

This chain joins TRBV24-1 and TRBJ2-5; 8 bases fit TRBD1. The CDR3 loop spans 15 amino acids. Germline-derived CDR1 and CDR2 are KGHDR and SFDVKD. V shed 0 bases, J shed 5 bases, and the junction held 4 bases outside the gene matches. The CDR3 region has the DNA TGTGCCACCAGTGATTTGGGCAGGGGGCCGGAGACCCAGTACTTC. Translating gives CATSDLGRGPETQYF.

This chain links TRBV13 with TRBJ2-2; D unresolved. The CDR3 spans 14 residues. The germline CDR1 and CDR2 sequences are PRHDT and FYEKMQ (reference sequence). Deletions cut 0 bases from V and 4 bases from J, with 6 bases between. The CDR3 nucleotides are TGTGCCAGCAGCTTAGGACGGAGCACCGGGGAGCTGTTTTTT. Amino acid sequence: CASSLGRSTGELFF.

This clone has a handful of counts. The chain combines TRBV2 with TRBJ2-7; no definite D call. The CDR3 is 13 residues long. V dropped 2 bases and J dropped 7 bases, with 12 bases sitting between them. Germline values: CDR1 SNHLY, CDR2 FYNNEI. DNA of the CDR3: TGTGCCAGCAGTGAAAACTACTTGGTAGAGCAGTACTTC. Its protein product is CASSENYLVEQYF.

As for this clone: One junction end disagrees with the germline gene, perhaps due to a read error. This chain connects TRBV5-1 to TRBJ2-1; D unclear. The CDR3 loop spans 12 amino acids. CDR1 SGHRS and CDR2 YFSETQ come from the germline V gene. For the CDR3, the DNA is TGCGCCAGCAGTTCAATCCTCTCGGAGCGGTTCTTC. This sequence encodes CASSSILSERFF.

CDR3 coding DNA: TGTGCCAGCAGTGGGGACAGGGGTTGGCAGCCCCAGCATTTT. The encoded protein is CASSGDRGWQPQHF. The V call is TRBV7-8, the J call TRBJ1-5; 10 positions match TRBD1. CDR1 is SGHVS and CDR2 is FQNEAQ in the germline V gene. This CDR3 has 14 amino acids. The V segment lost 6 bases and the J segment 7 bases; nucleotides outside the gene matches: 6.

The chain joins TRBV4-1 to TRBJ2-2; 14 nucleotides match TRBD2. V dropped 2 bases and J dropped 7; count of bases not matched to a gene: 9. Per germline, CDR1 MGHRA and CDR2 YSYEKL. This CDR3 spans 18 amino acids. Here the CDR3 DNA reads TGCGCCAGCAGCCAACCGGGACTAGCGGGAGAGTTTGGCGGGGAGCTGTTTTTT. This gives the protein CASSQPGLAGEFGGELFF.

This clone came up a few times. V is TRBV28 and J is TRBJ1-1; no clear D gene. This CDR3 is built from 11 residues. CDR1 and CDR2 from the germline V gene are MDHEN and SYDVKM. V was shortened by 7 bases and J by 0 bases, with 3 bases between the two germline ends. CDR3 sequence reads: CASKVNTEAFF. DNA for the CDR3: TGTGCCAGCAAGGTGAACACTGAAGCTTTCTTT.

The rearrangement uses TRBV7-8 and TRBJ1-1; D is unresolved. The length of the CDR3 is 14 residues. The V and J ends lost 8 bases and 6 bases respectively, with 19 bases between them. Germline CDR1 SGHVS, CDR2 FQNEAQ. The CDR3 protein is CASAKTLGSPEAFF. The CDR3 nucleotides read TGTGCCAGCGCTAAGACACTGGGCTCTCCTGAAGCTTTCTTT.